The 4 T cell receptor beta chains below come from one sample, sequenced in a study of T cells in Graves' hyperthyroidism and ophthalmopathy. The investigators amplified TCR beta CDR3 regions from RNA transcripts. The HTBI primer set served for first-round RT-PCR of the TCR CDR3. TCRdb processed the multiplex PCR reads anew with MiXCR; each CDR3 protein has one entry. Of roughly 570,000 distinct CDR3 sequences in the sample, under 60% were seen once. Sequences were obtained from peripheral blood or thyroid tissue (not recorded which). The receptors stem from an adult woman with Graves' disease, either hyperthyroidism or ophthalmopathy (not recorded which).

This sequence joins TRBV7-2 and TRBJ1-2, with TRBD1 matching over 8 bases. Trimming removed 3 bases from V and 2 bases from J; junction bases left unmatched: 5. The length of the CDR3 is 15 residues. Germline lookup yields CDR1 SGHTA and CDR2 FQGNSA. CDR3 residues: CASSFPGQENYGYTF. The CDR3 region has the DNA TGTGCCAGCAGCTTCCCGGGACAGGAAAACTATGGCTACACCTTC. Full variable domain (outside the CDR3, taken from reference TRBV7-2 and TRBJ1-2): GAGVSQSPSNKVTEKGKDVELRCDPISGHTALYWYRQSLGQGLEFLIYFQGNSAPDKSGLPSDRFSAERTGGSVSTLTIQRTQQEDSAVYLCASSFPGQENYGYTFGSGTRLTVV.

The rearrangement joins TRBV7-9 to TRBJ2-7; tentatively, D is TRBD1 (5 bases). The CDR3 covers 13 residues. Germline lookup yields CDR1 SEHNR and CDR2 FQNEAQ (reference sequence). V lost 6 bases and J 5 bases, leaving 14 bases between the germline ends. CDR3 amino acids: CASSPDSFDEQYF. CDR3 bases: TGTGCCAGCAGTCCTGACAGTTTCGACGAGCAGTACTTC.

This clonotype was seen a handful of times. This chain uses TRBV10-3 with TRBJ1-2; tentatively, D is TRBD1 (5 bases). The CDR3 spans 13 residues. From germline, CDR1 is ENHRY and CDR2 SYGVKD. V was pared by 10 bases and J by 2 bases, with 14 bases between. CDR3 sequence reads: CASQRAGNYGYTF. The CDR3 bases are TGTGCCAGTCAAAGGGCAGGGAACTATGGCTACACCTTC.

The V call is TRBV7-9, the J call TRBJ2-5, with 9 bases fitting TRBD2. Germline loops: CDR1 SEHNR, CDR2 FQNEAQ (reference sequence). The CDR3 covers 15 residues. V lost 3 bases, J lost 3 bases, and 5 bases stayed unmatched. CDR3: CASSLVSGGKETQYF. For the CDR3, the DNA is TGTGCCAGCAGCTTGGTCAGCGGGGGGAAAGAGACCCAGTACTTC.